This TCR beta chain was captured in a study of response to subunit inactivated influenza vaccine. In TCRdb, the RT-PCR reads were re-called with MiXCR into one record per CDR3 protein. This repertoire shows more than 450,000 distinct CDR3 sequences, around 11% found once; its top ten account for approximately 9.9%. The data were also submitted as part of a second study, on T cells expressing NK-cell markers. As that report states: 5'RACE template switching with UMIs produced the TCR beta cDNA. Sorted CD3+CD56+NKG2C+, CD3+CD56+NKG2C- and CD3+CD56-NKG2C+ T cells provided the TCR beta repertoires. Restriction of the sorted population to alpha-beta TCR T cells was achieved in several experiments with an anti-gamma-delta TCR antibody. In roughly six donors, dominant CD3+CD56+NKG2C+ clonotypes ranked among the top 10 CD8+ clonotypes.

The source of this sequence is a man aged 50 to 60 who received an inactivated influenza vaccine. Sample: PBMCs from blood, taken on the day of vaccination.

The CDR3 spells CASSLEGGRRIADTQYF. CDR3 sequence (DNA): TGCGCCAGCAGCTTGGAGGGCGGTAGACGGATCGCAGATACGCAGTATTTT. The gene calls are TRBV5-1 and TRBJ2-3, with no clear D. Trimming stripped 0 bases from V and 4 bases from J, with 18 bases between. Germline CDR1 SGHRS, CDR2 YFSETQ. The CDR3 covers 17 residues.